The present TCR beta chain was sequenced within a study of blood T cell repertoires in COVID-19. The overall study: Some COVID-19 samples were acute and others convalescent; all came from the United States, Italy and Spain. In each case, the material was cDNA or gDNA derived from T cells, B-cell-depleted T cells, or PBMCs.

TCRdb's copy holds only in-frame clones and misses some; the assay was immunoSEQ multiplex PCR. The sample records hundreds of thousands of clones, roughly four fifths being singletons. Sequencing input: peripheral blood. The TCR was taken from a man older than 75 with acute or convalescent COVID-19.

The DNA of the CDR3 is TGCGCCAGCAGCTTGACCTTGACGACAGGGCGCTATGGCTACACCTTC. As protein: CASSLTLTTGRYGYTF. V is TRBV5-1 and J is TRBJ1-2; TRBD1 agrees at 7 bases. The germline V gene encodes CDR1 SGHRS and CDR2 YFSETQ. The CDR3 spans 16 residues. V was clipped by 1 base and J by 4 bases; unmatched bases: 10.